A single sample is the source of the 18 T cell receptor beta chains below, sequenced in a study of identical twins. Each CDR3 protein is one row after TCRdb ran MiXCR on the 5' RACE reads. In the table there are some 590,000 distinct CDR3 sequences, 9.6% of which are singletons. This same sample was also part of a study on yellow fever vaccine responses in identical twins.

Sequences were obtained from PBMCs. Receptors originate from a young woman in good health.

The chain employs TRBV15 and TRBJ2-7, with 8 bases lining up with TRBD1. The CDR3 extends over 15 amino acids. The germline CDR1 and CDR2 sequences are LNHNV and YYDKDF (reference sequence). Losses at the gene ends were 1 base for V and 1 base for J; bases not matched to a gene: 3. CDR3 in amino acids: CATSRVRDRSYEQYF. The CDR3 bases are TGTGCCACCAGCAGAGTGCGGGACAGGTCCTACGAGCAGTACTTC.

This clonotype was recorded many times. The V gene is TRBV9, the J gene TRBJ2-3; TRBD2 matches 7 bases. Trimming removed 4 bases from V and 4 bases from J; junction bases left unmatched: 21. Looked up from germline, CDR1 is SGDLS and CDR2 is YYNGEE. This CDR3 spans 19 amino acids. This CDR3 reads CASSIWDGGAGVEPDTQYF. The CDR3 coding sequence is TGTGCCAGCAGCATTTGGGACGGAGGGGCGGGAGTGGAACCAGATACGCAGTATTTT.

This clonotype was recorded at least ten times. The chain carries TRBV6-6 and TRBJ2-1; 7 bases line up with TRBD2. Germline-derived CDR1 and CDR2 are MNHNY and SVGAGI (reference sequence). The CDR3 runs 16 residues. The ends lost 0 bases at V and 5 bases at J; junction bases unmatched: 7. The CDR3 DNA sequence: TGTGCCAGCAGTTACTCCCGACTAGCCAGCAACAATGAGCAGTTCTTC. Protein: CASSYSRLASNNEQFF.

This clonotype has at least ten counts. J is TRBJ2-1 and V is TRBV20-1, with D possibly matching TRBD1 (5 bases). The CDR3 runs 14 residues. V was trimmed by 0 bases and J by 10 bases, leaving 16 bases between them. CDR1 and CDR2 from the germline V gene are DFQATT and SNEGSKA (reference sequence). The CDR3 DNA sequence: TGCAGTGCTAGAGAATACAATAGGGGAATGGAGCAGTTCTTC. Translation: CSAREYNRGMEQFF.

At least ten counts were recorded for this clonotype. The CDR3 region is CASSPGWDRGYEQFF. CDR3 coding DNA: TGCGCCAGCAGCCCCGGTTGGGACAGGGGTTATGAGCAGTTCTTC. V is TRBV5-1 and J is TRBJ2-1; TRBD1 matches at 10 bases. This CDR3 has 15 residues. Germline-derived CDR1 and CDR2 are SGHRS and YFSETQ. The V gene end was trimmed by 4 bases and the J gene end by 8 bases; junction bases not matched to a gene: 9.

The chain combines TRBV19 with TRBJ1-6, with D possibly being TRBD1 (6 bases). CDR1 and CDR2 from the germline V gene are LNHDA and SQIVND (reference sequence). V lost 5 bases, J lost 7 bases, and 6 bases lay in between. The CDR3 has 12 residues. The CDR3 coding sequence is TGTGCCAGTAGTGACAGGAATTCACCCCTCCACTTT. This encodes CASSDRNSPLHF.

The rearrangement joins TRBV20-1 to TRBJ2-1; 9 positions match TRBD2. V dropped 3 bases and J dropped 4; count of bases not matched to a gene: 10. The CDR3 contains 16 residues. From germline, CDR1 is DFQATT and CDR2 SNEGSKA (reference sequence). Written as DNA, the CDR3 is TGCAGTGCTAGTGCCCCCGGGACTAGCCGTTACAATGAGCAGTTCTTC. It specifies CSASAPGTSRYNEQFF.

This clonotype occurred many times. The chain has TRBV20-1 and TRBJ2-1, with 7 nucleotides matching TRBD2. The CDR3 has 11 residues. Unmatched junction bases numbered 6, after V lost 6 bases and J lost 10 bases. The germline CDR1 and CDR2 sequences are DFQATT and SNEGSKA (reference sequence). CDR3 amino acids: CSASGLPEQFF. The CDR3 coding sequence is TGCAGTGCCTCGGGACTACCGGAGCAGTTCTTC.

The chain joins TRBV11-2 to TRBJ2-5, with a possible D match to TRBD1 (6 bases). Germline CDR1 SGHAT, CDR2 FQNNGV. Trimming removed 1 base at V and 2 bases at J, with 14 bases between. This CDR3 contains 16 residues. The CDR3 is CASSLASRGRQETQYF. For the CDR3, the DNA is TGTGCCAGCAGCTTAGCGTCCAGGGGACGGCAAGAGACCCAGTACTTC.

This clonotype was found a few times. The chain has TRBV27 and TRBJ2-2, with D unclear. Per germline, CDR1 MNHEY and CDR2 SMNVEV (reference sequence). CDR3 length: 14 amino acids. V was pared by 6 bases and J by 6 bases, with 14 bases between. The CDR3 sequence: CASSHDPGPGELFF. CDR3 nucleotide sequence: TGTGCCAGCAGCCATGACCCAGGACCCGGGGAGCTGTTTTTT.

This clonotype was seen a handful of times. The chain has TRBV5-6 and TRBJ1-2; perhaps TRBD1 as D (5 bases). Trimming stripped 0 bases from V and 7 bases from J, with 13 bases between. CDR1 and CDR2 from the germline V gene are SGHDT and YYEEEE. CDR3 length: 14 amino acids. The DNA of the CDR3 is TGTGCCAGCAGCTTGGCGACAGCCTGGGGTGGCTACACCTTC. It is translated as CASSLATAWGGYTF.

This clonotype occurred many times. This chain joins TRBV3-1 and TRBJ2-7; D may be TRBD1 (5 bases). The germline V gene has CDR1 LGHDT and CDR2 YNNKEL (reference sequence). The CDR3 is made up of 13 amino acids. Trimming removed 4 bases at V and 7 bases at J, with 14 bases between. The DNA for the CDR3 is TGTGCCAGCAGCCCACGACAGCCGTGGGAGCAGTACTTC. Protein sequence: CASSPRQPWEQYF.

This clonotype was recorded once. The V gene is TRBV6-2 or TRBV6-3, the J gene TRBJ2-1, with a possible D match to TRBD2 (6 bases). Germline-derived CDR1 and CDR2 are MNHEY and SVGEGT. The CDR3 consists of 18 residues. V lost 2 bases to trimming and J lost 2 bases, with 19 bases between them. The CDR3 coding sequence is TGTGCCAGCAGTTACCTAATGTTGGGACTTTCAGCCTACAATGAGCAGTTCTTC. This gives the protein CASSYLMLGLSAYNEQFF.

This chain uses TRBV29-1 with TRBJ2-7; D is possibly TRBD1 or TRBD2 (6 bases each). The V gene's germline CDR1 is SQVTM and CDR2 ANQGSEA. V lost 3 bases to trimming and J lost 2 bases, with 23 bases between them. The CDR3 totals 17 residues. Written as DNA, the CDR3 is TGCAGCGTTGACCAAAACACGGGGGCAGGGAACCCCTACGAGCAGTACTTC. This gives the protein CSVDQNTGAGNPYEQYF.

This clonotype has just a few counts. The chain couples TRBV5-1 to TRBJ2-1; no firm D call. Looked up from germline, CDR1 is SGHRS and CDR2 is YFSETQ. V dropped 3 bases and J dropped 10 bases, with 11 bases sitting between them. The CDR3 spans 12 residues. The CDR3 DNA follows: TGCGCCAGCAGCTATCTAGAAAGGGAGCAGTTCTTC. Its protein product is CASSYLEREQFF.

The chain combines TRBV7-8 with TRBJ2-7, with TRBD2 identical over 11 bases. Looked up from germline, CDR1 is SGHVS and CDR2 is FQNEAQ. The CDR3 spans 16 residues. J gave up 2 bases and V 0 bases, and 3 bases lay outside the gene matches. The CDR3 nucleotides are TGTGCCAGCAGCTTAGCGCTAGCGGGAGGCGCCTACGAGCAGTACTTC. The encoded protein is CASSLALAGGAYEQYF.

This clonotype was seen a few times. The chain couples TRBV6-1 to TRBJ1-1, with D maybe TRBD1 (5 bases). The CDR3 runs to 15 residues. Deletions cut 0 bases from V and 1 base from J, with 9 bases between. Per the germline V gene, CDR1 is MNHNS and CDR2 is SASEGT. The CDR3 nucleotides are TGTGCCAGCAGTGAAGCTGGGGCTCCGAACACTGAAGCTTTCTTT. Amino acid sequence: CASSEAGAPNTEAFF.

About this clonotype: Germline and junction disagree at one end, which may indicate a read error. The chain has TRBV29-1 and TRBJ1-2, with 8 positions matching TRBD1. Germline values: CDR1 SQVTM, CDR2 ANQGSEA. The CDR3 extends over 13 amino acids. The CDR3 spells CSVEGTGYAGYTF. The CDR3 DNA is TGCAGCGTCGAAGGGACAGGCTACGCTGGCTACACCTTC.